The clone carrying this TCR beta chain has just a few counts. Antigen unknown. CDR3 length: 15 residues. Per germline, CDR1 LGHNA and CDR2 YSLEER. Trimming took 0 bases from V and 2 from J, leaving 11 bases between them. A single record per CDR3 protein comes from TCRdb applying MiXCR to the 5' RACE reads. The table lists around 200,000 distinct CDR3 sequences, roughly a fifth of them singletons. These data are taken from a study of T-cell memory formation after mild COVID-19. Findings and caveats of the study: Cross-reactive memory appears to have joined, as suggested by some responding clones showing up in pre-infection memory. Among CD4+ contracting clones, most were CM and EM, and CD8+ ones EMRA.

The sample consisted of PBMCs or a T cell subset sorted from them (not recorded which). The chain has TRBV4-3 and TRBJ2-7, with D perhaps TRBD1 or TRBD2 (5 bases each). This TCR derives from an adult woman who had mild COVID-19 (a few samples of this study predate the infection). Cell type and time point are not known. CDR3 nucleotide sequence: TGCGCCAGCAGCCAAGATCGAACGGGACCCTACGAGCAGTACTTC. Translating gives CASSQDRTGPYEQYF.